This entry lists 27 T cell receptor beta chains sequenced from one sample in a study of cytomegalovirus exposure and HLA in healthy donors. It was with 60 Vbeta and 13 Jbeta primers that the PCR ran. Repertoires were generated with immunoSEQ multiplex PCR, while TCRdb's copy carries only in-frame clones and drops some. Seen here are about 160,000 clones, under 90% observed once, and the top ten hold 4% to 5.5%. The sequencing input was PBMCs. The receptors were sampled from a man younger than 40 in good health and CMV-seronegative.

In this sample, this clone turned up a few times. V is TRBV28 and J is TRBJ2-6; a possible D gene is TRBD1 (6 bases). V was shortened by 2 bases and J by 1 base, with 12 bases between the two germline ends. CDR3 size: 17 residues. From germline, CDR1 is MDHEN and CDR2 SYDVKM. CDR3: CASSLEAGVSGANVLTF. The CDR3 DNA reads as TGTGCCAGCAGTTTAGAGGCAGGGGTGTCTGGGGCCAACGTCCTGACTTTC.

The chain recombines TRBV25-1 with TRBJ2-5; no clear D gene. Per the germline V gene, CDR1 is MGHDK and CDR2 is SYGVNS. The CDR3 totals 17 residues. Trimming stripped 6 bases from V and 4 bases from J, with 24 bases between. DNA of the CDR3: TGTGCCAGCAGCCCCCTGAATAATTCAGAGAGAGGAGAGACCCAGTACTTC. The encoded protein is CASSPLNNSERGETQYF.

CDR3 DNA sequence: TGTGCCAGTAGTAGCGGACAGGGCTACGAGCAGTACTTC. This translates into CASSSGQGYEQYF. The rearrangement joins TRBV19 to TRBJ2-7, with 8 bases fitting TRBD1. This CDR3 contains 13 residues. Germline CDR1 reads LNHDA; CDR2 reads SQIVND (reference sequence). The ends lost 4 bases at V and 3 bases at J; junction bases unmatched: 2.

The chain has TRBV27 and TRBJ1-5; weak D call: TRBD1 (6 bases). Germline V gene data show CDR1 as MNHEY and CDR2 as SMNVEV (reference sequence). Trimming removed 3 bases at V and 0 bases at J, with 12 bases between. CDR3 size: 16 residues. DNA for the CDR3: TGTGCCAGCAGTTTGGGGGCGACATATAGCAATCAGCCCCAGCATTTT. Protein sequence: CASSLGATYSNQPQHF.

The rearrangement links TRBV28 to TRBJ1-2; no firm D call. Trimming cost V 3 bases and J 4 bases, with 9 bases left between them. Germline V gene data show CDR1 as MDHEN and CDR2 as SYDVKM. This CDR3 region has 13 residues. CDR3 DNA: TGTGCCAGCAGTTTTCGAGGAATCTATGGCTACACCTTC. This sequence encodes CASSFRGIYGYTF.

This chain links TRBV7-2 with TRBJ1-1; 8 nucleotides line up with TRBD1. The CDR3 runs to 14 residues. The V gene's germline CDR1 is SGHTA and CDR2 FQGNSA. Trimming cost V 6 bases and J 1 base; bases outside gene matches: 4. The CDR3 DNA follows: TGTGCCAGCAGTTTCGACAGGGGGAACACTGAAGCTTTCTTT. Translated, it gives CASSFDRGNTEAFF.

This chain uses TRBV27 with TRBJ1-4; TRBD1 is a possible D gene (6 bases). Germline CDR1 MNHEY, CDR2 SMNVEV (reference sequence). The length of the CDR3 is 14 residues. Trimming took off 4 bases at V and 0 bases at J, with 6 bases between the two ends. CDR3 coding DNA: TGTGCCAGCAGTTGGGGGCCAACTAATGAAAAACTGTTTTTT. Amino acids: CASSWGPTNEKLFF. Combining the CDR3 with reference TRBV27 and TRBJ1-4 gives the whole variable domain EAQVTQNPRYLITVTGKKLTVTCSQNMNHEYMSWYRQDPGLGLRQIYYSMNVEVTDKGDVPEGYKVSRKEKRNFPLILESPSPNQTSLYFCASSWGPTNEKLFFGSGTQLSVL.

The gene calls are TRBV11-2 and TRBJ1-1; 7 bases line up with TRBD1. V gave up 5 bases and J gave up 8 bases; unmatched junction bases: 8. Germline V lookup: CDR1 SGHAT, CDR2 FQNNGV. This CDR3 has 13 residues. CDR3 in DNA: TGTGCCAGCAGCCCGGGGACAGCATTAGAAGCTTTCTTT. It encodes CASSPGTALEAFF.

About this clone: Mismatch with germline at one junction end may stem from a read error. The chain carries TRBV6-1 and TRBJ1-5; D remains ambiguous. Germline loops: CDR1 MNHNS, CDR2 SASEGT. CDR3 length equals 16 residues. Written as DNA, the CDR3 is TGTGCCATCAGTGAGTCACGGGGTTATAGCAATCAGCCCCAGCATTTT. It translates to CAISESRGYSNQPQHF.

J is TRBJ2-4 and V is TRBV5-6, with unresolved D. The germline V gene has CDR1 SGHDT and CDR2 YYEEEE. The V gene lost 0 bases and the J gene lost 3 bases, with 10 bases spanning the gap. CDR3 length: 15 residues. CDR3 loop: CASSLAEVSKNIQYF. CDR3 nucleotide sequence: TGTGCCAGCAGCTTGGCCGAGGTCAGCAAAAACATTCAGTACTTC. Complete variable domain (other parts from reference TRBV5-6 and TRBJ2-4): DAGVTQSPTHLIKTRGQQVTLRCSPKSGHDTVSWYQQALGQGPQFIFQYYEEEERQRGNFPDRFSGHQFPNYSSELNVNALLLGDSALYLCASSLAEVSKNIQYFGAGTRLSVL.

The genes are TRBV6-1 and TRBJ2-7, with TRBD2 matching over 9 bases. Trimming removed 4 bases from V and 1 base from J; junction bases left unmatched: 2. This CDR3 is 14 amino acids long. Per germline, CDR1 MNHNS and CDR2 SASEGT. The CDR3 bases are TGTGCCAGCAGTGGAGCGGGGGGTTCCTACGAGCAGTACTTC. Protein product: CASSGAGGSYEQYF.

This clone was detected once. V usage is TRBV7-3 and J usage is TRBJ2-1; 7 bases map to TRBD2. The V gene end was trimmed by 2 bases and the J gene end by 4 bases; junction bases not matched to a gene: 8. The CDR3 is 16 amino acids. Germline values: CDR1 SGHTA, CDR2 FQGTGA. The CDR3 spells CASSLSPSGLYNEQFF. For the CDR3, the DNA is TGTGCCAGCAGCTTATCGCCTAGCGGACTATACAATGAGCAGTTCTTC. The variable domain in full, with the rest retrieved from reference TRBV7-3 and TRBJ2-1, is GAGVSQTPSNKVTEKGKYVELRCDPISGHTALYWYRQSLGQGPEFLIYFQGTGAADDSGLPNDRFFAVRPEGSVSTLKIQRTERGDSAVYLCASSLSPSGLYNEQFFGPGTRLTVL.

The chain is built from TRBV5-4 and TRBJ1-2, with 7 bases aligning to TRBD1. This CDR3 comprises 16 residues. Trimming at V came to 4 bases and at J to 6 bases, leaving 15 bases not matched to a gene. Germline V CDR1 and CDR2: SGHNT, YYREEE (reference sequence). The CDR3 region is CASSTKYRGRVHGYTF. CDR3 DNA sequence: TGTGCCAGCAGCACAAAATACAGGGGTAGGGTCCATGGCTACACCTTC. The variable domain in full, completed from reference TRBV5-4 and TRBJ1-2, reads ETGVTQSPTHLIKTRGQQVTLRCSSQSGHNTVSWYQQALGQGPQFIFQYYREEENGRGNFPPRFSGLQFPNYSSELNVNALELDDSALYLCASSTKYRGRVHGYTFGSGTRLTVV.

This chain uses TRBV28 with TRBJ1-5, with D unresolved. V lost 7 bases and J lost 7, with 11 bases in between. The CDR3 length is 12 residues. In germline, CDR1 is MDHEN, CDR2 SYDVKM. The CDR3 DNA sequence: TGTGCCAGCACCTCCTCGAGGCAGCCCCAGCATTTT. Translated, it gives CASTSSRQPQHF.

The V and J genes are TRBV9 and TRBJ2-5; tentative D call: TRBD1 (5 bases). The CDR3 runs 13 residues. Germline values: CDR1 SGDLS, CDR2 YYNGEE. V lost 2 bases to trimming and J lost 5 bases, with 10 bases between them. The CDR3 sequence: CASSVAPGETQYF. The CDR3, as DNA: TGTGCCAGCAGCGTTGCCCCAGGGGAGACCCAGTACTTC.

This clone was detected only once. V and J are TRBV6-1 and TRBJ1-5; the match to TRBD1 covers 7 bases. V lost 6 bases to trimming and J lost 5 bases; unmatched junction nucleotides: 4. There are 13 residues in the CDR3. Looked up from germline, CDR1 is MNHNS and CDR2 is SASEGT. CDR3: CASRGTEYQPQHF. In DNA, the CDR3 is TGTGCCAGCAGAGGGACAGAGTATCAGCCCCAGCATTTT.

CDR3 sequence reads: CASSLVRGAGEQYF. CDR3 sequence (DNA): TGCGCCAGCAGCTTGGTCAGGGGTGCGGGCGAGCAGTACTTC. The chain has TRBV5-1 and TRBJ2-7; tentatively, D is TRBD1 (6 bases). V lost 0 bases to trimming and J lost 6 bases, with 13 bases between them. Germline V gives CDR1 SGHRS, CDR2 YFSETQ. The CDR3 contains 14 residues. Combining the CDR3 with reference TRBV5-1 and TRBJ2-7 gives the whole variable domain KAGVTQTPRYLIKTRGQQVTLSCSPISGHRSVSWYQQTPGQGLQFLFEYFSETQRNKGNFPGRFSGRQFSNSRSEMNVSTLELGDSALYLCASSLVRGAGEQYFGPGTRLTVT.

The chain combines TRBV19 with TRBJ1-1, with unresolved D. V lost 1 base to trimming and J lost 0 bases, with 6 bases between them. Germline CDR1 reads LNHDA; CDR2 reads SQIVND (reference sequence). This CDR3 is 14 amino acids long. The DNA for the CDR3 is TGTGCCAGTAGTATAGTGGCGGTGAACACTGAAGCTTTCTTT. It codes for CASSIVAVNTEAFF.

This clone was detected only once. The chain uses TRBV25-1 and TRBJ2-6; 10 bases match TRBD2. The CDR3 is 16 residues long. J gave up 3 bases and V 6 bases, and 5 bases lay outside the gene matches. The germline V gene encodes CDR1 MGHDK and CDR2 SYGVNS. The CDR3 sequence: CASRFSSGSGANVLTF. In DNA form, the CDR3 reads TGTGCCAGCAGATTTTCTAGCGGGAGTGGGGCCAACGTCCTGACTTTC.

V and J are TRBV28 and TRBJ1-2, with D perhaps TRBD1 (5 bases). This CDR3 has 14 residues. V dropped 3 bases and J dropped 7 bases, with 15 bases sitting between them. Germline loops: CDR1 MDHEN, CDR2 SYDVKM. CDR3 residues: CASSFGSGRAGYTF. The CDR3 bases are TGTGCCAGCAGTTTTGGATCAGGGAGGGCTGGCTACACCTTC.

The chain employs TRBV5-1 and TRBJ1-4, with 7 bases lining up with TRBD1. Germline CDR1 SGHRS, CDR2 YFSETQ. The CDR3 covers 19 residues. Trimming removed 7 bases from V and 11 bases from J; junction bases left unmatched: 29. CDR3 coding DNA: TGCGCCAGCTCTTTTTTGGGATTCCGGACAGGACAGGAAATTGGGAAACTGTTTTTT. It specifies CASSFLGFRTGQEIGKLFF.

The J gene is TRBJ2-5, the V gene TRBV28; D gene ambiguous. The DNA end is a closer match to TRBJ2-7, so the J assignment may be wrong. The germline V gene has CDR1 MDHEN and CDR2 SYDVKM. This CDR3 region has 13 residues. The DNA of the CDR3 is TGTGCCAGCAGTTTCCCTTCCTCCTACGAGCAGTACTTC. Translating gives CASSFPSSYEQYF.

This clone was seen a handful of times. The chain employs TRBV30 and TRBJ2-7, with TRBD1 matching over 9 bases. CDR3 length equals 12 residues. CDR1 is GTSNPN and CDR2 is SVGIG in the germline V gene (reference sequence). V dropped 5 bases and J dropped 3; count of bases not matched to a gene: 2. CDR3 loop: CAWGTGSYEQYF. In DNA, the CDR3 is TGTGCCTGGGGGACAGGGAGCTACGAGCAGTACTTC.

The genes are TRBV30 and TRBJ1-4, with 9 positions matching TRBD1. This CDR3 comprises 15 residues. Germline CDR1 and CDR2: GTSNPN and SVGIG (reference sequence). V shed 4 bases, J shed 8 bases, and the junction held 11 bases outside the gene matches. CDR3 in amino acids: CAWNTPGQGGEKLFF. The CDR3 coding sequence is TGTGCCTGGAATACACCGGGACAGGGTGGCGAAAAACTGTTTTTT. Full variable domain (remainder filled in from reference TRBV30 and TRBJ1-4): SQTIHQWPATLVQPVGSPLSLECTVEGTSNPNLYWYRQAAGRGLQLLFYSVGIGQISSEVPQNLSASRPQDRQFILSSKKLLLSDSGFYLCAWNTPGQGGEKLFFGSGTQLSVL.

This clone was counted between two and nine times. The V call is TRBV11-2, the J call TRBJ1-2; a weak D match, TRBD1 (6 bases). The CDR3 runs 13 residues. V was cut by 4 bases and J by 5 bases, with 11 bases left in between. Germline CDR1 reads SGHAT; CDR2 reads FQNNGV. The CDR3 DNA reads TGTGCCAGCAGCTCTTTACAGGGATATGGCTACACCTTC. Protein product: CASSSLQGYGYTF.

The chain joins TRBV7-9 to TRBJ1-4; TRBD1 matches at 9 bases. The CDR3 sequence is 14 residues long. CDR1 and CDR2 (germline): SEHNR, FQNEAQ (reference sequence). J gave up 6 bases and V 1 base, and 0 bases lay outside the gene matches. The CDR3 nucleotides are TGTGCCAGCAGCTTAGACAGGGGGCATGAAAAACTGTTTTTT. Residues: CASSLDRGHEKLFF.

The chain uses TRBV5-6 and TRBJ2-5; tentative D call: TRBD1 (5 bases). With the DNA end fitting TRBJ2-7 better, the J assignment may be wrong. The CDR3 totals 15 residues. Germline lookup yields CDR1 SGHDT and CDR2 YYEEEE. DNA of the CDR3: TGTGCCAGCAGCTTGGGGCAGGGCAGCTCCTACGAGCAGTACTTC. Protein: CASSLGQGSSYEQYF.